Listed below are T cell receptor beta chains from one sample, sequenced in a study of cytomegalovirus exposure and HLA in healthy donors. The data were produced by immunoSEQ multiplex PCR, yet TCRdb's version contains in-frame clones alone and is incomplete. The sample carries roughly 200,000 clones, around 80% recorded once. Sequencing used PBMCs. All receptors come from a woman in her 30s in good health and CMV-seronegative. Each CDR3 is given with its conserved first and last residue. The order of the fields is CDR3 DNA, CDR3 protein, clone size, D gene, V gene, J gene. D genes are given only for firm matches. A clone size is listed for some rows: how often the clone was seen (once, few, many), or a class if it is expanded.

CDR3nt: TGTGCCACCAGCAGAGACAGGCTTGGCTACACCTTC; CDR3aa: CATSRDRLGYTF; abundance: few; d_gene: -; v_gene: TRBV15; j_gene: TRBJ1-2
CDR3nt: TGTGCCAGCAGTGATGATAGCGGGGTGTACAATGAGCAGTTCTTC; CDR3aa: CASSDDSGVYNEQFF; abundance: -; d_gene: TRBD2; v_gene: TRBV2; j_gene: TRBJ2-1
CDR3nt: TGCGCCAGCGGTAAAGAGGGAGGAAACACCATATATTTT; CDR3aa: CASGKEGGNTIYF; abundance: -; d_gene: -; v_gene: TRBV5-1; j_gene: TRBJ1-3
CDR3nt: TGCGCCAGCAGCCAAGATCCTATGGTAACAGATACGCAGTATTTT; CDR3aa: CASSQDPMVTDTQYF; abundance: -; d_gene: -; v_gene: TRBV4-1; j_gene: TRBJ2-3
CDR3nt: TGTGCCAGCAGTTTATGGGCAGGGGAGGGACACGAGCAGTACTTC; CDR3aa: CASSLWAGEGHEQYF; abundance: -; d_gene: -; v_gene: TRBV27; j_gene: TRBJ2-7
CDR3nt: TGTGCCAGCAGCCCCAACGGGGGGCTTGGAGATACGCAGTATTTT; CDR3aa: CASSPNGGLGDTQYF; abundance: -; d_gene: -; v_gene: TRBV11-2; j_gene: TRBJ2-3
CDR3nt: TGTGCCAGCAGTGAAGGACTAGCGGGAGGACAAGAGACCCAGTACTTC; CDR3aa: CASSEGLAGGQETQYF; abundance: -; d_gene: TRBD2; v_gene: TRBV2; j_gene: TRBJ2-5
CDR3nt: TGCGCCAGCAGCCATGATGACAGGGGGGGTATTCAGCCCCAGCATTTT; CDR3aa: CASSHDDRGGIQPQHF; abundance: few; d_gene: TRBD1; v_gene: TRBV4-1; j_gene: TRBJ1-5
CDR3nt: TGTGCCAGCAGCGTAGGAGGTGCTGATAATCAGCCCCAGCATTTT; CDR3aa: CASSVGGADNQPQHF; abundance: -; d_gene: -; v_gene: TRBV9; j_gene: TRBJ1-5
CDR3nt: TGTGCCAGCAGCGTCCTGACAGGGGGTTCCTATGGCTACACCTTC; CDR3aa: CASSVLTGGSYGYTF; abundance: -; d_gene: TRBD1; v_gene: TRBV9; j_gene: TRBJ1-2
CDR3nt: TGTGCCAGTAGTATAGTTGGGCCAGGGGATGGCTACACCTTC; CDR3aa: CASSIVGPGDGYTF; abundance: -; d_gene: -; v_gene: TRBV19; j_gene: TRBJ1-2
CDR3nt: TGTGCCAGCAGTGGACCCCATGACAGGGGTGAAGCTTTCTTT; CDR3aa: CASSGPHDRGEAFF; abundance: -; d_gene: TRBD1; v_gene: TRBV2; j_gene: TRBJ1-1
CDR3nt: TGTGCCAGCAGCTTAGGGACAGGGACTAATGAAAAACTGTTTTTT; CDR3aa: CASSLGTGTNEKLFF; abundance: -; d_gene: TRBD1; v_gene: TRBV7-6; j_gene: TRBJ1-4
CDR3nt: TGTGCCAGCAGCTCAAACAGGGGGCTAGAGACCCAGTACTTC; CDR3aa: CASSSNRGLETQYF; abundance: -; d_gene: TRBD1; v_gene: TRBV7-8; j_gene: TRBJ2-5
CDR3nt: TGTGCCAGCAGGGTACAGGGTACCAAGAGGGAGACCCAGTACTTC; CDR3aa: CASRVQGTKRETQYF; abundance: -; d_gene: -; v_gene: TRBV2; j_gene: TRBJ2-5
CDR3nt: TGTGCCAGCAGCTCAAACAGGGGTCGAGACTACACCTTC; CDR3aa: CASSSNRGRDYTF; abundance: -; d_gene: TRBD1; v_gene: TRBV11-2; j_gene: TRBJ1-2
CDR3nt: TGCGCCAGCAGCTTGGGGTCTAGCGGGGGCCACGAGCAGTACTTC; CDR3aa: CASSLGSSGGHEQYF; abundance: few; d_gene: TRBD2; v_gene: TRBV5-1; j_gene: TRBJ2-7
CDR3nt: TGTGCCAGCAGCTTGGCTGGTCAGGGCATGTTAGGAAACACCATATATTTT; CDR3aa: CASSLAGQGMLGNTIYF; abundance: once; d_gene: -; v_gene: TRBV5-4; j_gene: TRBJ1-3
CDR3nt: TGTGCCAGCAGTTACGTTGGGGGACGGGGAGGATCACCCCTCCACTTT; CDR3aa: CASSYVGGRGGSPLHF; abundance: -; d_gene: -; v_gene: TRBV6-6; j_gene: TRBJ1-6
CDR3nt: TGTGCCAGCAGTAGAGCGGGTCAAGAGACCCAGTACTTC; CDR3aa: CASSRAGQETQYF; abundance: -; d_gene: -; v_gene: TRBV6-1; j_gene: TRBJ2-5
CDR3nt: TGCGCCAGCAGCTTGAGGCTTGGGGGGCAGCCCCAGCATTTT; CDR3aa: CASSLRLGGQPQHF; abundance: -; d_gene: -; v_gene: TRBV5-1; j_gene: TRBJ1-5
CDR3nt: TGTGCCAGCAGCGTAGCCCCCCATGGCGGGACTAGCGGCTACGAGCAGTACTTC; CDR3aa: CASSVAPHGGTSGYEQYF; abundance: -; d_gene: TRBD2; v_gene: TRBV9; j_gene: TRBJ2-7
CDR3nt: TGTGCCAGCAGTACAGGGGAAGGCTATGGCTACACCTTC; CDR3aa: CASSTGEGYGYTF; abundance: -; d_gene: TRBD1; v_gene: TRBV2; j_gene: TRBJ1-2
CDR3nt: TGTGCCAGTAGTCCCTGGGACTTAGTGAATCAGCCCCAGCATTTT; CDR3aa: CASSPWDLVNQPQHF; abundance: -; d_gene: -; v_gene: TRBV19; j_gene: TRBJ1-5
CDR3nt: TGTGCCAGCAGCCCCCGACAGGGCAGGCAGACCCAGTACTTC; CDR3aa: CASSPRQGRQTQYF; abundance: -; d_gene: TRBD1; v_gene: TRBV6-5; j_gene: TRBJ2-5
CDR3nt: TGTGCCAGAAAGGTAGAGGCTCAGCGCAATGAAAAACTGTTTTTT; CDR3aa: CARKVEAQRNEKLFF; abundance: -; d_gene: -; v_gene: TRBV27; j_gene: TRBJ1-4
CDR3nt: TGTGCCAGCGAGGGGGCGCGGGGAGTCGACTATGGCTACACCTTC; CDR3aa: CASEGARGVDYGYTF; abundance: -; d_gene: TRBD1; v_gene: TRBV6-1; j_gene: TRBJ1-2
CDR3nt: TGTGCCAGCAGTTACCCTCTCGGGGACAAGACCTACGAGCAGTACTTC; CDR3aa: CASSYPLGDKTYEQYF; abundance: -; d_gene: -; v_gene: TRBV6-5; j_gene: TRBJ2-7
CDR3nt: TGTGCCAGCAGTTACTTCCCTAGCGGGGTCTCCTACGAGCAGTACTTC; CDR3aa: CASSYFPSGVSYEQYF; abundance: once; d_gene: TRBD2; v_gene: TRBV6-5; j_gene: TRBJ2-7
CDR3nt: TGCGCCAGCAGCGGGAGACAGGGGGGCCCTTCCACCGGGGAGCTGTTTTTT; CDR3aa: CASSGRQGGPSTGELFF; abundance: -; d_gene: TRBD1; v_gene: TRBV5-1; j_gene: TRBJ2-2
CDR3nt: TGCGCCAGCAGCTTGTTTGGCGGAGGGAATAATTCACCCCTCCACTTT; CDR3aa: CASSLFGGGNNSPLHF; abundance: few; d_gene: -; v_gene: TRBV5-1; j_gene: TRBJ1-6
CDR3nt: TGTGCCAGCACTCCTTTAACCCGTTCTAGCGGGATGCCAGATACGCAGTATTTT; CDR3aa: CASTPLTRSSGMPDTQYF; abundance: -; d_gene: TRBD2; v_gene: TRBV27; j_gene: TRBJ2-3